The 18 T cell receptor beta chains below come from one sample, sequenced in a study of T cell responses to AZD1222 COVID-19 vaccine. Measured with immunoSEQ multiplex PCR; TCRdb has only the in-frame clones, and not every one. The sample lists more than 100,000 clones, almost 85% occurring once. The source was peripheral blood, collected 28 days after the second dose of the MenACWY control vaccine. Receptors were obtained from an adult who received the MenACWY meningococcal vaccine as a control.

The genes are TRBV5-4 and TRBJ2-5; 9 bases agree with TRBD2. This CDR3 contains 17 residues. The V and J ends lost 4 bases and 1 base, in that order; junction bases with no gene match: 11. In germline, CDR1 is SGHNT, CDR2 YYREEE (reference sequence). The CDR3 reads CASSPASAGGLQETQYF. CDR3 in DNA: TGTGCCAGCAGCCCCGCTAGTGCGGGGGGGCTCCAAGAGACCCAGTACTTC.

V usage is TRBV2 and J usage is TRBJ2-1, with no clear D. There are 11 residues in the CDR3. The V gene's germline CDR1 is SNHLY and CDR2 FYNNEI. Trimming stripped 6 bases from V and 4 bases from J, with 4 bases between. The CDR3 DNA is TGTGCCAGCAGGTATTACAATGAGCAGTTCTTC. Its translation is CASRYYNEQFF.

The chain links TRBV7-2 to TRBJ2-7, with 9 bases matching TRBD2. The CDR3 runs to 14 residues. The germline V gene encodes CDR1 SGHTA and CDR2 FQGNSA. V lost 2 bases and J lost 2; bases outside the gene matches: 1. In DNA, the CDR3 is TGTGCCAGCAGCTTACTAGCGGGGCCCTACGAGCAGTACTTC. This translates into CASSLLAGPYEQYF.

J is TRBJ1-2 and V is TRBV6-1; no firm D call. CDR3 length: 13 residues. The germline V and J ends were trimmed by 1 base and 7 bases, with 10 bases remaining between them. Germline V gives CDR1 MNHNS, CDR2 SASEGT. CDR3 in amino acids: CASSEEARGGYTF. The DNA of the CDR3 is TGTGCCAGCAGTGAAGAGGCCCGAGGTGGCTACACCTTC.

The chain is built from TRBV27 and TRBJ2-7; D not certain. The germline gives CDR1 MNHEY, CDR2 SMNVEV (reference sequence). This CDR3 is 12 amino acids long. Trimming pared 6 bases from V and 3 bases from J, leaving 9 bases between. This chain's CDR3 is CASRPDGYEQYF. The CDR3 bases are TGTGCCAGCAGACCTGATGGCTACGAGCAGTACTTC.

The genes are TRBV21-1 and TRBJ2-3; the listed D gene, TRBD2, was not tested against the DNA. TRBV21-1 represents a pseudogene. The CDR3 loop spans 15 amino acids. The CDR3: CASSKLAGPGDTQYF. CDR3 sequence (DNA): TGTGCCAGCAGCAAACTAGCGGGGCCCGGGGATACGCAGTATTTT.

The count of this clone is one. The chain uses TRBV6-5 and TRBJ1-2; D perhaps matches TRBD1 (6 bases). Germline values: CDR1 MNHEY, CDR2 SVGAGI. The CDR3 has 14 residues. Deletions cut 6 bases from V and 7 bases from J, with 18 bases between. In DNA, the CDR3 is TGTGCCAGCAGGGGGGGGCAGGGCTTGACTGGCTACACCTTC. It encodes CASRGGQGLTGYTF.

The chain carries TRBV5-1 and TRBJ1-4; a weak D match, TRBD1 (5 bases). CDR3 length: 14 amino acids. V was cut by 6 bases and J by 10 bases, with 19 bases left in between. CDR1 is SGHRS and CDR2 is YFSETQ in the germline V gene. CDR3 protein: CASKQRGSPGKLFF. DNA of the CDR3: TGCGCCAGCAAACAACGGGGCTCCCCGGGAAAACTGTTTTTT. The full variable domain, completed using reference TRBV5-1 and TRBJ1-4, is KAGVTQTPRYLIKTRGQQVTLSCSPISGHRSVSWYQQTPGQGLQFLFEYFSETQRNKGNFPGRFSGRQFSNSRSEMNVSTLELGDSALYLCASKQRGSPGKLFFGSGTQLSVL.

The genes are TRBV5-1 and TRBJ1-3; D is uncertain. Trimming left V 1 base short and J 0 bases short, with 8 bases between. Germline V gene sequence: CDR1 SGHRS, CDR2 YFSETQ. This CDR3 contains 15 residues. CDR3 nucleotides: TGCGCCAGCAGCTTGTATCAGCCCTCTGGAAACACCATATATTTT. This encodes CASSLYQPSGNTIYF.

This clone came up a few times. V gene TRBV6-2 or TRBV6-3 combines with J gene TRBJ1-6; possible D gene TRBD1, 5 bases. Deletions cut 5 bases from V and 8 bases from J, with 19 bases between. The V gene's germline CDR1 is MNHEY and CDR2 SVGEGT. This CDR3 contains 16 residues. The CDR3 DNA reads TGTGCCAGCAGTACCAGGCAGGGACCTATTGATTCACCCCTCCACTTT. It encodes CASSTRQGPIDSPLHF.

This chain joins TRBV6-1 and TRBJ2-5; 8 nucleotides agree with TRBD2. With V trimmed by 3 bases and J by 2 bases, 2 bases remained unmatched. Germline assignment: CDR1 MNHNS and CDR2 SASEGT. CDR3 length: 14 amino acids. The CDR3 region has the DNA TGTGCCAGCAGTGACGGGGGGGGACAAGAGACCCAGTACTTC. It specifies CASSDGGGQETQYF.

CDR3 protein: CAWTGPSGSGELFF. The CDR3, as DNA: TGTGCCTGGACAGGGCCTAGTGGCTCCGGGGAGCTGTTTTTT. This chain connects TRBV30 to TRBJ2-2; weak D call: TRBD1 (5 bases). This CDR3 is 14 amino acids long. Per the germline V gene, CDR1 is GTSNPN and CDR2 is SVGIG (reference sequence). Trimming pared 4 bases from V and 6 bases from J, leaving 15 bases between.

The genes are TRBV28 and TRBJ2-3; either TRBD1 or TRBD2 may fit D (5 bases each). Germline values: CDR1 MDHEN, CDR2 SYDVKM. The CDR3 is 15 residues long. Trimming removed 8 bases at V and 0 bases at J, with 15 bases between. CDR3 region: CASLLRDESTDTQYF. CDR3 bases: TGTGCCAGCCTCCTCCGGGACGAGAGCACAGATACGCAGTATTTT. Using reference TRBV28 and TRBJ2-3 for the parts outside the CDR3, the full variable domain is DVKVTQSSRYLVKRTGEKVFLECVQDMDHENMFWYRQDPGLGLRLIYFSYDVKMKEKGDIPEGYSVSREKKERFSLILESASTNQTSMYLCASLLRDESTDTQYFGPGTRLTVL.

The chain carries TRBV6-5 and TRBJ1-2, with D perhaps TRBD1 (5 bases). Trimming left V 6 bases short and J 8 bases short, with 10 bases between. The CDR3 has 11 amino acids. CDR1 is MNHEY, CDR2 SVGAGI, per germline. The CDR3 loop is CASSQGDGYTF. In DNA form, the CDR3 reads TGTGCCAGCAGCCAGGGTGACGGCTACACCTTC.

V gene TRBV18 combines with J gene TRBJ1-3; possible D gene TRBD1, 5 bases. Germline V gives CDR1 KGHSH, CDR2 LQKENI. The CDR3 spans 15 residues. Trimming took 3 bases from V and 0 from J, leaving 9 bases between them. CDR3 loop: CASSPAGTSGNTIYF. The DNA for the CDR3 is TGTGCCAGCTCACCCGCCGGGACCTCTGGAAACACCATATATTTT.

The gene calls are TRBV7-2 and TRBJ1-5, with a possible D match to TRBD1 (5 bases). CDR1 and CDR2 (germline): SGHTA, FQGNSA. This CDR3 is built from 17 residues. The germline V and J ends were trimmed by 1 base and 0 bases, with 13 bases remaining between them. The CDR3 DNA sequence: TGTGCCAGCAGCTTAGTATTGCCGGGACTTAGCAATCAGCCCCAGCATTTT. It is translated as CASSLVLPGLSNQPQHF.

The chain recombines TRBV2 with TRBJ1-5; D gene ambiguous. Trimming shortened V by 5 bases and J by 6 bases, and 14 bases separated the two germline ends. CDR1 and CDR2 from the germline V gene are SNHLY and FYNNEI. This CDR3 is built from 14 residues. The CDR3 DNA reads as TGTGCCAGCAGTCGCCCGATAGAGGCTCAGCCCCAGCATTTT. Amino acid sequence: CASSRPIEAQPQHF.

This clone was observed a few times. Here the CDR3 reads CSVRRDYGYTF. The CDR3 region has the DNA TGCAGCGTTAGAAGGGACTATGGCTACACCTTC. The V call is TRBV29-1, the J call TRBJ1-2; the D is unclear. Germline V lookup: CDR1 SQVTM, CDR2 ANQGSEA. This CDR3 has 11 residues. The V and J ends lost 5 bases and 3 bases respectively, with 7 bases between them.